The 4 T cell receptor beta chains below were found in one sample sequenced in a study of T cells in Graves' hyperthyroidism and ophthalmopathy. Template material for amplifying TCR beta CDR3 regions consisted of RNA transcripts. The TCR CDR3 first-round RT-PCR relied on the HTBI primer set. TCRdb redid the calling of the multiplex PCR reads with MiXCR, one entry per CDR3 protein. The sample records fewer than 650,000 distinct CDR3 sequences, 14% to 15% being singletons. The sample comprised blood. These receptors were obtained from a woman between 40 and 50 years old with Graves' ophthalmopathy.

This clonotype appeared many times. V usage is TRBV20-1 and J usage is TRBJ2-7; 13 positions match TRBD2. The CDR3 contains 16 residues. The V gene end was trimmed by 1 base and the J gene end by 4 bases; junction bases not matched to a gene: 7. The germline gives CDR1 DFQATT, CDR2 SNEGSKA (reference sequence). The CDR3 region is CSARAPRTSGRYEQYF. The CDR3 region has the DNA TGCAGTGCTAGAGCCCCCCGGACTAGCGGGAGATACGAGCAGTACTTC.

This clonotype was seen ten or more times. The rearrangement joins TRBV19 to TRBJ2-1, with D perhaps matching TRBD1 (7 bases). The CDR3 covers 13 residues. The germline gives CDR1 LNHDA, CDR2 SQIVND (reference sequence). The V and J ends lost 3 bases and 8 bases respectively, with 11 bases between them. The CDR3 DNA is TGTGCCAGTAGTATGAGGAGGGGGCATGAGCAGTTCTTC. As protein: CASSMRRGHEQFF.

This clonotype was observed many times. The genes are TRBV6-5 and TRBJ2-2, with 10 nucleotides matching TRBD2. After removal of 0 bases from V and 8 bases from J, the junction contained 3 bases not matched to a gene. The V gene's germline CDR1 is MNHEY and CDR2 SVGAGI. CDR3 length: 15 residues. CDR3 loop: CASSYSTSGFGELFF. In nucleotides, the CDR3 is TGTGCCAGCAGTTACTCGACTAGCGGGTTTGGGGAGCTGTTTTTT.

The rearrangement uses TRBV6-1 and TRBJ1-1; D is unclear. The germline V and J ends were trimmed by 4 bases and 5 bases, with 5 bases remaining between them. Germline lookup yields CDR1 MNHNS and CDR2 SASEGT. This CDR3 has 11 residues. CDR3 in amino acids: CASSVSTEAFF. The CDR3 DNA is TGTGCCAGCAGTGTTAGTACTGAAGCTTTCTTT.